A single TCR beta chain is shown here with its context. The antigen is undetermined. Germline V gene sequence: CDR1 DFQATT, CDR2 SNEGSKA (reference sequence). This CDR3 spans 12 amino acids. The V and J ends lost 1 base and 2 bases respectively, with 6 bases between them. The data were obtained in a study of T cells after yellow fever vaccination. Whole-study results and caveats: Repertoires obtained by FACS sorting could include abundant clonotypes that entered as contaminants from the bulk population.

TCRdb processed the 5' RACE reads anew with MiXCR; each CDR3 protein has one entry. The table records roughly 250,000 distinct CDR3 sequences, over 10% of them present only once. This material consisted of CD4+ T cells sorted from PBMCs, taken 45 days after the yellow fever booster vaccination. V usage is TRBV20-1 and J usage is TRBJ2-7; the D is unclear. The TCR originated in a man aged 30 to 39 who received the YFV17D yellow fever vaccine. The CDR3 nucleotides read TGCAGTGCTAGAGTCCATACCTACGAGCAGTACTTC. This codes for CSARVHTYEQYF.